This T cell receptor (beta chain) was found in a study of cytomegalovirus exposure and HLA in healthy donors. PCR used 60 Vbeta primers and 13 Jbeta primers. Here immunoSEQ multiplex PCR was the method, and the copy in TCRdb shows in-frame clones only, minus some. The table has about 190,000 clones, roughly 77% seen once. Concerning this clone: What it recognizes is unknown.

Study findings and constraints: In a later analysis, a genetic analysis reported fewer productive-TCR N-insertions in an Asian-associated ancestry cluster than the cohort average.

V lost 7 bases, J lost 4 bases, and 10 bases stayed unmatched. The CDR3 runs 15 residues. The germline gives CDR1 SNHLY, CDR2 FYNNEI. The sequenced material came from PBMCs. The receptor was isolated from a woman aged 25 to 39 in good health and CMV-seropositive. The rearrangement uses TRBV2 and TRBJ2-1; 7 nucleotides agree with TRBD2. DNA for the CDR3: TGTGCCAGCAAGGTCGGCGGGAGCTGGTACAATGAGCAGTTCTTC. The encoded protein is CASKVGGSWYNEQFF.